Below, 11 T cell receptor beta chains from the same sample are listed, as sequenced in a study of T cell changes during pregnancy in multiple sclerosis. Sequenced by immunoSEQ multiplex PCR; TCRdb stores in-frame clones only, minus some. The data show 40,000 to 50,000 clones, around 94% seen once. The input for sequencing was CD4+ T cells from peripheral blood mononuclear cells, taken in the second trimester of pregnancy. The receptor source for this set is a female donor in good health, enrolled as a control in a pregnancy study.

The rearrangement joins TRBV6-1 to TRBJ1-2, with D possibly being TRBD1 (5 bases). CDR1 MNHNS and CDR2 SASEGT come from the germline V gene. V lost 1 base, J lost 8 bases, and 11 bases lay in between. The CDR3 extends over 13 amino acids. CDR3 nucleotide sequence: TGTGCCAGCAGTGAAGAAGGGGTTGGGGGCTACACCTTC. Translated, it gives CASSEEGVGGYTF.

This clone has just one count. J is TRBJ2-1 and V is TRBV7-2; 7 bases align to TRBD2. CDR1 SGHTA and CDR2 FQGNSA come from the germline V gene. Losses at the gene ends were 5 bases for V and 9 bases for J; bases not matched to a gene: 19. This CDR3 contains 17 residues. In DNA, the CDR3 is TGTGCCAGCAGCCATCACCCAGTCAGGGCGGGAGACGGTGAGCAGTTCTTC. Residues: CASSHHPVRAGDGEQFF.

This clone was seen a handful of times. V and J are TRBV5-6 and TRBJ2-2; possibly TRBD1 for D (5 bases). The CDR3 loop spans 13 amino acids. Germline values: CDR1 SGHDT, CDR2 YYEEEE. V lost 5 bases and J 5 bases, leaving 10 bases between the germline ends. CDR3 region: CASRGRRTGELFF. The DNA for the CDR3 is TGTGCCAGCAGGGGGCGACGAACCGGGGAGCTGTTTTTT.

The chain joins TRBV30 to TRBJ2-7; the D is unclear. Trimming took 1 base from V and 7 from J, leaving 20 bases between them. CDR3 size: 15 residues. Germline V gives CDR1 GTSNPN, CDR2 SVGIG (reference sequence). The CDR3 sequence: CAWSDPPRFGLEQYF. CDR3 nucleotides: TGTGCCTGGAGTGACCCCCCCAGGTTTGGTTTGGAGCAGTACTTC.

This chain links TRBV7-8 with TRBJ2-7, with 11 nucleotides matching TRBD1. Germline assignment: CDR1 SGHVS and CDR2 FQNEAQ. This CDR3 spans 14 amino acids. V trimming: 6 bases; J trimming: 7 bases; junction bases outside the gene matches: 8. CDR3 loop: CASRPGQGVSEQYF. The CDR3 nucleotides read TGTGCCAGCAGACCGGGACAGGGGGTGAGTGAGCAGTACTTC.

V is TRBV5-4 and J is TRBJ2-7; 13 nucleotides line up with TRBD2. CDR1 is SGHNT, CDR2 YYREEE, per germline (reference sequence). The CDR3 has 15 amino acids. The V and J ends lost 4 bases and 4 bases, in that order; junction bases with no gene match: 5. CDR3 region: CASSHGTSGEYEQYF. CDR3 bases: TGTGCCAGCAGCCACGGGACTAGCGGGGAATACGAGCAGTACTTC.

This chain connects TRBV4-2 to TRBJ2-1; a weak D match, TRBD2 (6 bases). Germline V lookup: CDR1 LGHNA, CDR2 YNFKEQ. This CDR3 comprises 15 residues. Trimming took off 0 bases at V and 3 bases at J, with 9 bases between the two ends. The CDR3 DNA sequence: TGTGCCAGCAGCCAAGATCGGGGGAACTACAATGAGCAGTTCTTC. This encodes CASSQDRGNYNEQFF.

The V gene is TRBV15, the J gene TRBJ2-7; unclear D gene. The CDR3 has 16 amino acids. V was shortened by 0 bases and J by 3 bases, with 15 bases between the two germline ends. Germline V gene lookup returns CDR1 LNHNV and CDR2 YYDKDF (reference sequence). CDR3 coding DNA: TGTGCCACCAGCAGAGATCTTCAGGTCCCTTACTACGAGCAGTACTTC. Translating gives CATSRDLQVPYYEQYF. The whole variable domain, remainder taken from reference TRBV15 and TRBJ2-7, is DAMVIQNPRYQVTQFGKPVTLSCSQTLNHNVMYWYQQKSSQAPKLLFHYYDKDFNNEADTPDNFQSRRPNTSFCFLDIRSPGLGDTAMYLCATSRDLQVPYYEQYFGPGTRLTVT.

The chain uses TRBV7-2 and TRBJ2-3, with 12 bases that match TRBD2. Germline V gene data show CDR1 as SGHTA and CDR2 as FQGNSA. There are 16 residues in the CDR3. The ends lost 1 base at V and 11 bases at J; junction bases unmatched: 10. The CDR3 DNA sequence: TGTGCCAGCAGCTTAGGGCTAGCGGGGGGGCAAGTGAAGCAGTATTTT. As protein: CASSLGLAGGQVKQYF. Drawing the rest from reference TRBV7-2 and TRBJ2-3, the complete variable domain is GAGVSQSPSNKVTEKGKDVELRCDPISGHTALYWYRQSLGQGLEFLIYFQGNSAPDKSGLPSDRFSAERTGGSVSTLTIQRTQQEDSAVYLCASSLGLAGGQVKQYFGPGTRLTVL.

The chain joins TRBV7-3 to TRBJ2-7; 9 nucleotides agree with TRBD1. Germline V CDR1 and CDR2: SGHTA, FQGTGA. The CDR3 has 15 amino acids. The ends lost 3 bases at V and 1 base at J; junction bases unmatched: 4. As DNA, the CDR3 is TGTGCCAGCAGCTTCGGACAGGGGAAATCCTACGAGCAGTACTTC. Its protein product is CASSFGQGKSYEQYF.

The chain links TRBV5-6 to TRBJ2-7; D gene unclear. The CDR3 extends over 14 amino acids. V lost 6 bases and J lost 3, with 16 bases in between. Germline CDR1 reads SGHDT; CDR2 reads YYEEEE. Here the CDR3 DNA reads TGTGCCAGCAAGATCTTGGGCGATCGCTACGAGCAGTACTTC. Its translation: CASKILGDRYEQYF.